The T cell receptor (beta chain) described here comes from a study of shared clonotypes between healthy human individuals. Study outcomes and limitations: The generation probabilities recorded for non-shared clonotypes fell below those of clonotypes shared by all four donors. Memory subsets generally showed smaller estimated richness than naive subsets did.

Here immunoSEQ multiplex PCR was the method, and the copy in TCRdb shows in-frame clones only, minus some. Among about 340,000 clones, 73% were seen once, and the ten largest hold 8.5% to 12%. About this clone itself: The target antigen is unknown.

Trimming cost V 4 bases and J 4 bases, with 13 bases left between them. Looked up from germline, CDR1 is KGHSH and CDR2 is LQKENI. This CDR3 spans 15 amino acids. This receptor was identified in a man aged 25 to 40 in good health. Sequencing input: memory CD4+ T cells sorted from blood. Subset indicated: CD45RA-negative fraction. V usage is TRBV18 and J usage is TRBJ2-2; no clear D. The CDR3 nucleotides are TGTGCCAGCTCACTCCTCGGACCCTCCACCGGGGAGCTGTTTTTT. Encoded protein: CASSLLGPSTGELFF.